This TCR beta chain derives from a study of shared clonotypes between healthy human individuals. TCRdb's table, derived via immunoSEQ multiplex PCR, lists solely in-frame clones and lacks some. The sample contains roughly 2.5 million clones, around 94% of which appear only once. This clone showed up just once. In germline, CDR1 is KGHSH, CDR2 LQKENI. The CDR3 has 13 amino acids. Between the trimmed V and J ends, which lost 4 bases and 5 bases, there was a span of 11 bases. The gene calls are TRBV18 and TRBJ1-2; D is undetermined. The sample was naive CD4+ T cells sorted from blood. The subset is: CD45RA+ positively selected. The origin of this receptor is a man in his late teens or twenties in good health. CDR3 DNA sequence: TGTGCCAGCTCACTCGCGGGTTTTTATGGCTACACCTTC. Translating it yields CASSLAGFYGYTF.